The rows below give T cell receptor beta chains drawn from one sample of a study of blood T cell repertoires in COVID-19. The protocol was immunoSEQ multiplex PCR, while the TCRdb copy is restricted to in-frame clones and leaves out a portion. This repertoire shows around 260,000 clones, around four fifths found once; its top ten account for 3.5% to 5.5%. The specimen was peripheral blood. The receptors stem from a man in his 60s who had recovered from COVID-19. The CDR3 runs from the conserved cysteine through the conserved F or W. The D gene is left open where the match is weak. Clone size appears in some rows only: once, few, many, or a class for an expanded clone.

TRBV19	.	TRBJ2-2	TRBD1	CASTQPWTGADTGELFF	TGTGCCAGTACTCAACCCTGGACAGGGGCTGACACCGGGGAGCTGTTTTTT
TRBV10-3	.	TRBJ2-3	.	CAINGGSTDTQYF	TGTGCCATCAACGGCGGGAGCACAGATACGCAGTATTTT
TRBV6-1	.	TRBJ2-2	.	CASSAPAGGLNTGELFF	TGTGCCAGCAGTGCCCCTGCAGGGGGACTGAACACCGGGGAGCTGTTTTTT
TRBV7-8	.	TRBJ1-2	.	CASSLVPGGGYTF	TGTGCCAGCAGCTTAGTACCCGGAGGGGGCTACACCTTC
TRBV19	.	TRBJ2-5	TRBD2	CASSAGTSGSETQYF	TGTGCCAGTAGTGCCGGGACTAGCGGGAGTGAGACCCAGTACTTC
TRBV2	few	TRBJ1-6	.	CASRETSYNSPLHF	TGTGCCAGCAGAGAGACAAGCTATAATTCACCCCTCCACTTT
TRBV4-1	few	TRBJ1-1	.	CASSQPDTEAFF	TGCGCCAGCAGCCAGCCAGACACTGAAGCTTTCTTT
TRBV3-1/TRBV3-2	.	TRBJ1-6	TRBD1	CACRGGGRSPLHF	TGTGCTTGCAGAGGGGGCGGTAGGTCACCCCTCCACTTT
TRBV24-1	.	TRBJ2-3	TRBD2	CATSDPSGRAGITDTQYF	TGTGCCACCAGTGACCCTAGCGGGAGGGCCGGAATCACAGATACGCAGTATTTT
TRBV5-1	once	TRBJ2-1	TRBD2	CASSRGLAAYNEQFF	TGCGCCAGCAGCAGGGGACTAGCGGCCTACAATGAGCAGTTCTTC
TRBV3-1/TRBV3-2	once	TRBJ1-2	.	CASSQHETYGYTF	TGTGCCAGCAGCCAACATGAGACATATGGCTACACCTTC
TRBV10-2	once	TRBJ1-1	TRBD1	CATSGTEYTEAFF	TGCGCCACCTCAGGGACAGAGTACACTGAAGCTTTCTTT
TRBV11-2	.	TRBJ2-3	TRBD2	CASSLDRGGRYTDTQYF	TGTGCCAGCAGCTTAGATCGGGGGGGGAGGTACACAGATACGCAGTATTTT
TRBV21-1	.	TRBJ2-1	.	CASSKTLAGALYNEQFF	TGTGCCAGCAGCAAAACACTAGCGGGAGCTCTATACAATGAGCAGTTCTTC
TRBV7-9	.	TRBJ1-3	TRBD1	CASSPVLGQARFSGNTIYF	TGTGCCAGCAGCCCAGTCCTTGGACAGGCGAGATTCTCTGGAAACACCATATATTTT
TRBV5-1	few	TRBJ2-1	TRBD1	CASSRAGTDYNEQFF	TGCGCCAGCAGCCGGGCCGGGACAGACTACAATGAGCAGTTCTTC
TRBV5-1	.	TRBJ2-5	TRBD1	CASSPDRRQETQYF	TGCGCCAGCAGCCCGGACAGGAGACAAGAGACCCAGTACTTC
TRBV7-9	.	TRBJ2-3	TRBD1	CASRPTGTASTDTQYF	TGTGCCAGCAGGCCTACCGGGACAGCTAGCACAGATACGCAGTATTTT
TRBV6-5	few	TRBJ1-5	.	CASKDGVLRQPQHF	TGTGCCAGCAAAGACGGGGTTTTACGCCAGCCCCAGCATTTT
TRBV7-8	few	TRBJ2-2	TRBD2	CASSSAGLGPGELFF	TGTGCCAGCAGCTCCGCCGGACTAGGGCCCGGGGAGCTGTTTTTT
TRBV5-1	.	TRBJ1-2	.	CASSLSFTGARNYGYTF	TGCGCCAGCAGCTTGTCATTCACAGGCGCACGTAACTATGGCTACACCTTC
TRBV6-6	.	TRBJ1-6	TRBD1	CASSYSSGQGQSPLHF	TGTGCCAGCAGTTACTCGTCGGGACAGGGTCAGTCACCCCTCCACTTT
TRBV7-8	.	TRBJ1-1	.	CASSRGRQAGATEAFF	TGTGCCAGCAGCCGAGGTCGACAGGCTGGCGCCACTGAAGCTTTCTTT
TRBV18	.	TRBJ1-6	TRBD1	CASSPMTGVGNSPLHF	TGTGCCAGCTCACCCATGACAGGGGTTGGTAATTCACCCCTCCACTTT
TRBV3-1/TRBV3-2	.	TRBJ2-7	.	CASSQDPRVYEQYF	TGTGCCAGCAGCCAAGATCCCCGGGTCTACGAGCAGTACTTC
TRBV14	.	TRBJ2-7	TRBD2	CASRMTGGPYYEQYF	TGTGCCAGCAGGATGACGGGGGGTCCGTATTACGAGCAGTACTTC
TRBV6-1	.	TRBJ1-1	.	CASSESLARGNTEAFF	TGTGCCAGCAGTGAATCTCTCGCCAGGGGAAACACTGAAGCTTTCTTT
TRBV5-1	.	TRBJ2-5	.	CASSFIRRQETQYF	TGCGCCAGCAGCTTTATCCGGAGGCAAGAGACCCAGTACTTC
TRBV7-9	few	TRBJ2-2	.	CASSFEGPGELFF	TGTGCCAGCAGCTTCGAGGGCCCCGGGGAGCTGTTTTTT
TRBV19	.	TRBJ2-6	TRBD1	CASSPTGTGANVLTF	TGTGCCAGTAGCCCGACAGGGACTGGGGCCAACGTCCTGACTTTC
TRBV19	.	TRBJ1-2	TRBD1	CASSIVSQGGYGYTF	TGTGCCAGTAGTATCGTGTCTCAGGGGGGCTATGGCTACACCTTC
TRBV4-1	.	TRBJ1-2	TRBD1	CASSQVQGGDYGYTF	TGCGCCAGCAGCCAAGTTCAGGGGGGAGACTATGGCTACACCTTC
TRBV2	.	TRBJ1-6	TRBD1	CAGSGQVTSPLHF	TGTGCCGGTTCTGGACAGGTGACTTCACCCCTCCACTTT
TRBV18	few	TRBJ1-6	TRBD1	CASSRDRTNSPLHF	TGTGCCAGCTCCCGGGACAGAACAAATTCACCCCTCCACTTT
TRBV10-2	.	TRBJ2-5	.	CASSESPEDSAQETQYF	TGCGCCAGCAGTGAGTCCCCCGAGGACAGTGCCCAGGAGACCCAGTACTTC
TRBV18	once	TRBJ2-5	TRBD1	CASSRSRDRGETQYF	TGTGCCAGCTCACGAAGCCGGGACAGGGGTGAGACCCAGTACTTC
TRBV5-4	.	TRBJ2-5	TRBD2	CASRSGTKETQYF	TGTGCCAGCAGGTCCGGGACTAAAGAGACCCAGTACTTC
TRBV10-1	.	TRBJ1-2	.	CASSPTPGDYGYTF	TGCGCCAGCAGTCCGACGCCCGGGGACTATGGCTACACCTTC
TRBV6-1	.	TRBJ1-2	TRBD1	CASSEGQGNYGYTF	TGTGCCAGCAGTGAGGGACAGGGAAACTATGGCTACACCTTC
TRBV28	once	TRBJ1-1	TRBD1	CASSLSGTGNTEAFF	TGTGCCAGCAGTCTTTCCGGGACAGGGAACACTGAAGCTTTCTTT